This T cell receptor (beta chain) is drawn from a study of cytomegalovirus exposure and HLA in healthy donors. Both 60 Vbeta primers and 13 Jbeta primers went into the PCR. The repertoire was sequenced with immunoSEQ multiplex PCR; TCRdb's copy has only in-frame clones and lacks some. The data contain about 89,000 clones, around three quarters of them singletons. V lost 8 bases and J 1 base, leaving 14 bases between the germline ends. Germline values: CDR1 SNHLY, CDR2 FYNNEI. This CDR3 is 14 amino acids long. The sequencing sample was made of PBMCs. V and J are TRBV2 and TRBJ1-1; D is unresolved. This TCR was recovered from a male donor in good health and CMV-seronegative. The CDR3 bases are TGTGCCAGCCACGGCGGCCAAACGAACACTGAAGCTTTCTTT. It yields the protein CASHGGQTNTEAFF.